This passage covers 10 T cell receptor beta chains from one sample sequenced in a study of blood T cell repertoires in COVID-19. Profiled with immunoSEQ multiplex PCR; TCRdb holds only in-frame clones, not every one. The sample carries approximately 100,000 clones, approximately 80% recorded once. The sample comprised peripheral blood. These receptors all stem from a man between 65 and 79 years old with active or convalescent COVID-19.

As to this clone: This same CDR3 is encoded by further DNA sequences in the sample. The gene calls are TRBV13 and TRBJ2-7, with D possibly TRBD2 on 7 matching bases. The germline V gene encodes CDR1 PRHDT and CDR2 FYEKMQ (reference sequence). This CDR3 has 18 amino acids. Between the trimmed V and J ends, which lost 2 bases and 4 bases, there was a span of 24 bases. CDR3 DNA: TGTGCCAGCAGCTTAAAAGGGGTAAGGGGGGGTCCGGTGTACGAGCAGTACTTC. Translating gives CASSLKGVRGGPVYEQYF.

This clone appeared a few times. The V call is TRBV28, the J call TRBJ1-6, with 9 bases matching TRBD1. Germline V gene lookup returns CDR1 MDHEN and CDR2 SYDVKM. Germline trimming cut 4 bases from V and 10 bases from J; bases unmatched to any gene: 8. The CDR3 loop spans 15 amino acids. The CDR3 loop is CASSSPGQGRSPLHF. CDR3 DNA sequence: TGTGCCAGCAGTTCGCCGGGACAGGGAAGATCACCCCTCCACTTT.

This clone was observed a few times. The chain couples TRBV19 to TRBJ2-5; D is ambiguous. The CDR3 has 13 residues. Trimming left V 5 bases short and J 1 base short, with 8 bases between. Looked up from germline, CDR1 is LNHDA and CDR2 is SQIVND (reference sequence). In DNA, the CDR3 is TGTGCCAGTAGTCAAAACAGCCAAGAGACCCAGTACTTC. Its protein product is CASSQNSQETQYF.

This clone was seen just once. The chain uses TRBV7-3 and TRBJ2-3, with 13 bases lining up with TRBD2. Trimming removed 5 bases from V and 8 bases from J; junction bases left unmatched: 10. This CDR3 contains 16 residues. In germline, CDR1 is SGHTA, CDR2 FQGTGA. The CDR3 region has the DNA TGTGCCAGCAGCCTCTTTACTAGCGGGGGGGTCGCTACGCAGTATTTT. Its protein product is CASSLFTSGGVATQYF. Looking up the rest from reference TRBV7-3 and TRBJ2-3 gives the full variable domain: GAGVSQTPSNKVTEKGKYVELRCDPISGHTALYWYRQSLGQGPEFLIYFQGTGAADDSGLPNDRFFAVRPEGSVSTLKIQRTERGDSAVYLCASSLFTSGGVATQYFGPGTRLTVL.

The chain carries TRBV5-1 and TRBJ2-3; 7 nucleotides match TRBD1. After removal of 2 bases from V and 6 bases from J, the junction contained 6 bases not matched to a gene. CDR3 length equals 14 residues. Germline V gives CDR1 SGHRS, CDR2 YFSETQ. CDR3 DNA sequence: TGCGCCAGCAGCTTTGACAGGGTAACTGATACGCAGTATTTT. It specifies CASSFDRVTDTQYF.

The chain links TRBV10-1 to TRBJ2-1, with 13 bases matching TRBD2. Germline V CDR1 and CDR2: WNHNN, SYGVQD (reference sequence). The CDR3 sequence is 16 residues long. Losses at the gene ends were 1 base for V and 4 bases for J; bases not matched to a gene: 1. This chain's CDR3 is CASSELGLAGYNEQFF. CDR3 bases: TGCGCCAGCAGTGAGTTGGGACTAGCGGGATACAATGAGCAGTTCTTC.

This clone was seen a handful of times. This rearrangement joins TRBV7-2 to TRBJ1-3, with 9 nucleotides matching TRBD1. The V gene's germline CDR1 is SGHTA and CDR2 FQGNSA. V shed 1 base and J 2 bases; nucleotides not matched to a gene: 3. The CDR3 loop spans 16 amino acids. The CDR3 DNA sequence: TGTGCCAGCAGCTTAGTTGGGACAGGGCCTGGAAACACCATATATTTT. Amino acids: CASSLVGTGPGNTIYF.

The gene calls are TRBV28 and TRBJ2-7; D gene ambiguous. The CDR3 loop spans 14 amino acids. Germline V gives CDR1 MDHEN, CDR2 SYDVKM. Between the trimmed V and J ends, which lost 6 bases and 2 bases, there was a span of 14 bases. The CDR3 here is CASSEVGRAYEQYF. The CDR3, as DNA: TGTGCCAGCAGCGAAGTGGGTCGGGCCTACGAGCAGTACTTC.

V is TRBV3-1 (or the pseudogene TRBV3-2) and J is TRBJ1-1; D gene uncertain. Germline CDR1 is LGHDT and CDR2 is YNNKEL (reference sequence). The CDR3 has 13 residues. The V gene lost 1 base and the J gene lost 3 bases, with 6 bases spanning the gap. Here the CDR3 DNA reads TGTGCCAGCAGCCAAGCCGTCCACACTGAAGCTTTCTTT. Translated: CASSQAVHTEAFF.

The chain joins TRBV7-2 to TRBJ2-7, with D possibly matching TRBD2 (6 bases). In germline, CDR1 is SGHTA, CDR2 FQGNSA. CDR3 length equals 13 residues. Trimming shortened V by 6 bases and J by 4 bases, and 13 bases separated the two germline ends. The CDR3 region is CASSRDSLYEQYF. The CDR3 bases are TGTGCCAGCAGTCGGGACTCTCTGTACGAGCAGTACTTC.